A selection of T cell receptor beta chains follows, all from one sample in a study of CD8 T cells in Susac syndrome. TCRdb used MiXCR to reprocess the immunoSEQ multiplex PCR reads, holding one entry per CDR3 protein. Among tens of thousands of distinct CDR3 sequences listed, roughly 94% were seen once. Input material: CD8+ T cells from PBMCs. The source is a human donor with Susac syndrome. Both conserved end residues are part of each CDR3. The D gene is left open where the match is weak. Only part of the rows carry a size: once, few, many, or a class if the clone is expanded.

CASSLDRGLTSEAFF	TGTGCCAGCTCCCTCGACAGGGGGCTGACTTCTGAAGCTTTCTTT	TRBV18	TRBJ1-1	TRBD1	-
CASSQEGWGVAAKNIQYF	TGTGCCAGCAGCCAAGAAGGGTGGGGAGTTGCTGCCAAAAACATTCAGTACTTC	TRBV14	TRBJ2-4	-	-
CSAVRASSTNQPQHF	TGCAGTGCCGTCAGAGCGTCCAGTACCAATCAGCCCCAGCATTTT	TRBV20-1	TRBJ1-5	-	-
CASSLSDANSYNEQFF	TGCGCCAGCAGCCTCTCCGACGCAAACTCCTACAATGAGCAGTTCTTC	TRBV4-1	TRBJ2-1	-	-
CSARDRLAPAYEQYF	TGCAGTGCTAGAGATCGGCTAGCCCCCGCCTACGAGCAGTACTTC	TRBV20-1	TRBJ2-7	-	-
CASSYDRDYEQFF	TGTGCCAGCAGTTACGACAGGGATTATGAGCAGTTCTTC	TRBV6-2/TRBV6-3	TRBJ2-1	TRBD1	-
CSARDYLADITDTQYF	TGCAGTGCTAGAGATTACCTAGCGGACATCACAGATACGCAGTATTTT	TRBV20-1	TRBJ2-3	TRBD2	-
CASAPSGFYNEQFF	TGTGCCTCAGCCCCTTCGGGGTTTTACAATGAGCAGTTCTTC	TRBV2	TRBJ2-1	-	-
CSAPLYNEQFF	TGCAGCGCCCCCCTTTACAATGAGCAGTTCTTC	TRBV29-1	TRBJ2-1	-	-
CASSDAYLAQYF	TGTGCCAGCAGTGACGCTTATTTGGCCCAGTACTTC	TRBV28	TRBJ2-5	-	-
CSASVLNTGQGLQAGANVLTF	TGCAGTGCCAGCGTACTTAACACGGGACAGGGGTTGCAAGCTGGGGCCAACGTCCTGACTTTC	TRBV20-1	TRBJ2-6	TRBD1	-
CAWSPALVGTIYF	TGTGCCTGGTCCCCAGCGTTGGTCGGCACCATATATTTT	TRBV30	TRBJ1-3	-	-
CATSERPGLTSYEQYF	TGTGCCACCAGCGAAAGACCGGGACTCACTTCATACGAGCAGTACTTC	TRBV15	TRBJ2-7	-	once
CSAKPQGFFGELFF	TGCAGTGCTAAGCCCCAGGGGTTCTTCGGGGAGCTGTTTTTT	TRBV20-1	TRBJ2-2	-	-
CASSSPAPSGRAQETQYF	TGTGCCAGCAGCTCCCCCGCACCTAGCGGGAGGGCCCAAGAGACCCAGTACTTC	TRBV3-1	TRBJ2-5	TRBD2	-
CSARAEIQETQYF	TGCAGTGCGCGAGCGGAGATTCAAGAGACCCAGTACTTC	TRBV20-1	TRBJ2-5	-	-
CASSTTGGETQYF	TGTGCCAGCAGCACGACAGGGGGCGAGACCCAGTACTTC	TRBV7-6	TRBJ2-5	TRBD1	once
CASSLTTDEQFF	TGTGCCAGCAGTTTAACGACAGACGAGCAGTTCTTC	TRBV12-3/TRBV12-4	TRBJ2-1	-	-
CAWSLGQGSTEAFF	TGTGCCTGGAGCTTGGGACAGGGTAGCACTGAAGCTTTCTTT	TRBV30	TRBJ1-1	TRBD1	-
CASSAGGFLGPQETQYF	TGTGCCAGCAGCGCCGGGGGCTTCTTGGGTCCCCAAGAGACCCAGTACTTC	TRBV9	TRBJ2-5	-	-
CSGEVGRDGYTF	TGCAGCGGAGAGGTGGGGAGGGATGGCTACACCTTC	TRBV29-1	TRBJ1-2	-	-
CATSTGDASYNEQFF	TGTGCCACCAGCACCGGGGATGCCTCCTACAATGAGCAGTTCTTC	TRBV15	TRBJ2-1	-	-
CASSLGLAGTYEQYF	TGTGCCAGTAGTCTTGGCTTGGCAGGTACCTACGAGCAGTACTTC	TRBV19	TRBJ2-7	-	-
CASSSEGGASTDTQYF	TGTGCCAGCAGCTCTGAGGGCGGGGCTAGCACAGATACGCAGTATTTT	TRBV9	TRBJ2-3	-	-
CATSTTSGNEQFF	TGTGCCACCAGCACTACTAGCGGCAATGAGCAGTTCTTC	TRBV15	TRBJ2-1	TRBD2	-
CASSLQGNGETQYF	TGTGCCAGCAGCTTACAGGGAAACGGAGAGACCCAGTACTTC	TRBV5-6	TRBJ2-5	-	-
CASSLGTGVFQETQYF	TGTGCCAGCAGCTTAGGCACAGGGGTTTTTCAAGAGACCCAGTACTTC	TRBV7-9	TRBJ2-5	TRBD1	-
CASRPGTAQETQYF	TGTGCCAGCAGACCCGGGACAGCCCAAGAGACCCAGTACTTC	TRBV6-5	TRBJ2-5	TRBD1	-
CASSKRDGRYNEQFF	TGTGCCAGCAGCAAGCGGGACGGGAGGTACAATGAGCAGTTCTTC	TRBV13	TRBJ2-1	TRBD2	once
CASSPVGGGEAFF	TGTGCCAGCAGCCCCGTGGGGGGTGGTGAAGCTTTCTTT	TRBV6-2/TRBV6-3	TRBJ1-1	-	-
CASALPREGAGELFF	TGTGCCAGCGCCCTGCCGCGGGAGGGGGCCGGGGAGCTGTTTTTT	TRBV12-3/TRBV12-4	TRBJ2-2	TRBD2	-
CSAIATSYTF	TGCAGTGCTATCGCGACGAGCTACACCTTC	TRBV20-1	TRBJ1-2	-	-
CSARDPADGEAFF	TGCAGTGCTAGAGATCCGGCCGATGGTGAAGCTTTCTTT	TRBV20-1	TRBJ1-1	-	-
CASSQDLPRAGETQYF	TGTGCCAGCAGCCAAGATTTGCCGCGAGCGGGAGAGACCCAGTACTTC	TRBV4-2	TRBJ2-5	-	once
CASSGRDGPYEQYF	TGTGCCAGCAGCGGTAGGGACGGACCCTACGAGCAGTACTTC	TRBV9	TRBJ2-7	-	once
CASSMSQVRELFF	TGTGCCAGTAGTATGTCTCAAGTCCGGGAGCTGTTTTTT	TRBV19	TRBJ2-2	-	-
CSLGRDVNTEAFF	TGCAGCCTGGGCCGGGACGTGAACACTGAAGCTTTCTTT	TRBV29-1	TRBJ1-1	-	-
CSVEGWSPNNEQFF	TGCAGCGTTGAAGGGTGGAGCCCCAACAATGAGCAGTTCTTC	TRBV29-1	TRBJ2-1	-	-
CASYRRGTGELFF	TGTGCCAGTTACCGAAGGGGTACCGGGGAGCTGTTTTTT	TRBV12-3/TRBV12-4	TRBJ2-2	-	-
CASNLQTSVGNEQFF	TGTGCCAGCAACCTTCAGACTAGCGTGGGGAATGAGCAGTTCTTC	TRBV13	TRBJ2-1	TRBD2	once
CASSQTGSSYEQYF	TGCGCCAGCAGCCAAACGGGGAGCTCCTACGAGCAGTACTTC	TRBV4-1	TRBJ2-7	-	-
CASSDRERVNEQFF	TGTGCCAGCAGCGACCGGGAGCGGGTAAATGAGCAGTTCTTC	TRBV7-8	TRBJ2-1	-	-
CASSLSGAGANVLTF	TGTGCCAGCAGCTTGTCGGGGGCTGGGGCCAACGTCCTGACTTTC	TRBV5-6	TRBJ2-6	-	-
CSARGTGDEQYF	TGCAGTGCTAGGGGGACAGGGGACGAGCAGTACTTC	TRBV20-1	TRBJ2-7	TRBD1	once
CSVVSGSQETQYF	TGCAGCGTTGTTAGCGGGAGTCAAGAGACCCAGTACTTC	TRBV29-1	TRBJ2-5	TRBD2	-